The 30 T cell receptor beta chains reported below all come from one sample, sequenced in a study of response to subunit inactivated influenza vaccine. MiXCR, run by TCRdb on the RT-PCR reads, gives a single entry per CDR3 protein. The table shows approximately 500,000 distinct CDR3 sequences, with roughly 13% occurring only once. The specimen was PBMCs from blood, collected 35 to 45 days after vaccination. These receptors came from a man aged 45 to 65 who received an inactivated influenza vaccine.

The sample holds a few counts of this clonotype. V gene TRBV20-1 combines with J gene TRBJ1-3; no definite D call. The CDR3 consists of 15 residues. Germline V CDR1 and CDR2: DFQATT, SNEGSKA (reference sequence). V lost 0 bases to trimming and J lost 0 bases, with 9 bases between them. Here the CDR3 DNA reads TGCAGTGCTAGAGATCGTTACGACTCTGGAAACACCATATATTTT. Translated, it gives CSARDRYDSGNTIYF.

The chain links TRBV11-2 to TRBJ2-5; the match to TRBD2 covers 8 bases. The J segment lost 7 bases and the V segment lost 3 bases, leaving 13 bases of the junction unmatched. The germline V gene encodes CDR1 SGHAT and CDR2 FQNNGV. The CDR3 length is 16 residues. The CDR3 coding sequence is TGTGCCAGCAGCTTCCCCCCAAGCGGGGGTTCGGGGACCCAGTACTTC. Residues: CASSFPPSGGSGTQYF.

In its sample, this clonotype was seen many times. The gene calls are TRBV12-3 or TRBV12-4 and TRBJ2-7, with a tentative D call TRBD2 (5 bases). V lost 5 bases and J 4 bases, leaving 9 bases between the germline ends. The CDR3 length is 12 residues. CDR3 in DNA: TGTGCCAGCAGTCCCCGGGGTTACGAGCAGTACTTC. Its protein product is CASSPRGYEQYF.

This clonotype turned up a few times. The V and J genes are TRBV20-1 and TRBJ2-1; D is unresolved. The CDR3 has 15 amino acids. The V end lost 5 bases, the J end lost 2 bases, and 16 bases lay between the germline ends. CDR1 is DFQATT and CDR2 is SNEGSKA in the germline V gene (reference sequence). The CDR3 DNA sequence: TGCAGTGCTCGAAGGCCTAGTCCCCCCTACAATGAGCAGTTCTTC. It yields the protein CSARRPSPPYNEQFF.

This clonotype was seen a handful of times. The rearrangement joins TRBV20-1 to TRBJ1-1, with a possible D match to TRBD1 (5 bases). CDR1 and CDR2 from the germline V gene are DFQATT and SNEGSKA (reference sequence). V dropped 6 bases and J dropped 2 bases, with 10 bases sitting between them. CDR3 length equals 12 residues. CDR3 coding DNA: TGCAGTGCCGCTACAGGAAACACTGAAGCTTTCTTT. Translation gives CSAATGNTEAFF.

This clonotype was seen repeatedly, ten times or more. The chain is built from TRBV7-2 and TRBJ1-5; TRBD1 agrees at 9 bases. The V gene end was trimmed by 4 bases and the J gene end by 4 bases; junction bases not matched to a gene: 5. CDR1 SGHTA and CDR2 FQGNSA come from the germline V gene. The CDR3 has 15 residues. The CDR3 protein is CASSSWTGVNQPQHF. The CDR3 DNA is TGTGCCAGCAGCTCTTGGACAGGGGTAAATCAGCCCCAGCATTTT.

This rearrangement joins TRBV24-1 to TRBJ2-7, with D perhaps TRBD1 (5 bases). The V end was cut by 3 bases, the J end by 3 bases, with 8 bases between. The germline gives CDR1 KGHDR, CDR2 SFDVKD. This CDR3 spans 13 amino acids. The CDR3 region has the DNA TGTGCCACCAGTGATGGGGCCCGCTACGAGCAGTACTTC. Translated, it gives CATSDGARYEQYF.

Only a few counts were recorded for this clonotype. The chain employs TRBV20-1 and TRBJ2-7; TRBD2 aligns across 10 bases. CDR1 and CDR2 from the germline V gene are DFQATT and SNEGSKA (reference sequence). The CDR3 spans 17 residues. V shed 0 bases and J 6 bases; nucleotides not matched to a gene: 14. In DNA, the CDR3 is TGCAGTGCTAGAGATCCGGCTAGCGGGAGTCTCGCCTCCGAGCAGTACTTC. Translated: CSARDPASGSLASEQYF.

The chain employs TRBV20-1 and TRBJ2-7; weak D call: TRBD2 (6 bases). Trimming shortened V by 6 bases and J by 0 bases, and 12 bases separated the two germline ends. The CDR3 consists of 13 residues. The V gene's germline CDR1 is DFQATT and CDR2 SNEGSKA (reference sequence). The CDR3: CSASGVYSYEQYF. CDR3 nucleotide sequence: TGCAGTGCCTCGGGGGTTTACTCCTACGAGCAGTACTTC.

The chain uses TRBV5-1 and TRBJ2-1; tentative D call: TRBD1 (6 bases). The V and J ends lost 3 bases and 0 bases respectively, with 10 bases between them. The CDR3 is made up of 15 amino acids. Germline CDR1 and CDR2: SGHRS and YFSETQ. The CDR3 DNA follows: TGCGCCAGCAGCTCCGGACAGAGCTCCTACAATGAGCAGTTCTTC. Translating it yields CASSSGQSSYNEQFF.

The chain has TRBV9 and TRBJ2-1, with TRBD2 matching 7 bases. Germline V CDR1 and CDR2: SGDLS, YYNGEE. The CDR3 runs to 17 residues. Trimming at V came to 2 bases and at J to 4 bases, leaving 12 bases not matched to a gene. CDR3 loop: CASSVAHTGTIYNEQFF. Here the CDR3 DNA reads TGTGCCAGCAGCGTCGCACACACCGGGACTATATACAATGAGCAGTTCTTC.

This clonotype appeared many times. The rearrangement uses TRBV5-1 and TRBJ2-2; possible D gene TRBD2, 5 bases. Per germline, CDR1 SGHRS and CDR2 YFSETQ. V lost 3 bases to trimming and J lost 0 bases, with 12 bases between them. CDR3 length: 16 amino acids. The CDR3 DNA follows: TGCGCCAGCAGCTCTACGCCTAGCCCGAACACCGGGGAGCTGTTTTTT. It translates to CASSSTPSPNTGELFF.

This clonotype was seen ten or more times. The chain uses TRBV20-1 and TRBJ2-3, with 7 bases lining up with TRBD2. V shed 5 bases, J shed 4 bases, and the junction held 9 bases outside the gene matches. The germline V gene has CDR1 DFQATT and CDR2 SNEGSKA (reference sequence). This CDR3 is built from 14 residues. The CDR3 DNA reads TGCAGTGCTCTAGCGGATGGCTGGTCAGATACGCAGTATTTT. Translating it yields CSALADGWSDTQYF.

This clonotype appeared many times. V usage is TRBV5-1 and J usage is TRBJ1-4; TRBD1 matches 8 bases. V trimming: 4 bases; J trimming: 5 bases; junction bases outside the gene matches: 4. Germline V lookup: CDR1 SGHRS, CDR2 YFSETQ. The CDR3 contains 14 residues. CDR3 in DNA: TGCGCCAGCAGCCGGGGACAGGAAAATGAAAAACTGTTTTTT. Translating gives CASSRGQENEKLFF.

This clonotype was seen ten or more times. The CDR3 nucleotides read TGCGCCAGCACCCTACAGGGGACCGGGGCCAACGTCCTGACTTTC. It translates to CASTLQGTGANVLTF. The rearrangement uses TRBV5-1 and TRBJ2-6; 7 nucleotides line up with TRBD1. Trimming cost V 6 bases and J 4 bases; bases outside gene matches: 7. The CDR3 covers 15 residues. Germline V gene sequence: CDR1 SGHRS, CDR2 YFSETQ.

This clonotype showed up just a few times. The CDR3 DNA reads TGCAGCGTTGGGGCTAGCGGGAGAAATGAGCAGTTCTTC. This sequence encodes CSVGASGRNEQFF. The chain links TRBV29-1 to TRBJ2-1; 10 nucleotides align to TRBD2. The V and J ends lost 4 bases and 7 bases, in that order; junction bases with no gene match: 4. Germline lookup yields CDR1 SQVTM and CDR2 ANQGSEA. This CDR3 contains 13 residues.

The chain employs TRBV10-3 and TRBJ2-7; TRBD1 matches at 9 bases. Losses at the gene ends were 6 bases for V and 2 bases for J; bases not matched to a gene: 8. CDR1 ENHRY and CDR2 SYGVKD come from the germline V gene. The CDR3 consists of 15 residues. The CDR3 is CAIRDPGTGTYEQYF. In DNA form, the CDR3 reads TGTGCCATCAGGGACCCCGGGACAGGGACCTACGAGCAGTACTTC.

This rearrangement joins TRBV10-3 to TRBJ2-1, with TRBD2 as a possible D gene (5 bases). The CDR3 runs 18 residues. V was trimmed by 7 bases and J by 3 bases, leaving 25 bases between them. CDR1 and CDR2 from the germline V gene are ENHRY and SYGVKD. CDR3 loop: CAINSVASPKKLYNEQFF. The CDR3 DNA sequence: TGTGCCATCAACTCGGTAGCGAGCCCCAAGAAGCTCTACAATGAGCAGTTCTTC.

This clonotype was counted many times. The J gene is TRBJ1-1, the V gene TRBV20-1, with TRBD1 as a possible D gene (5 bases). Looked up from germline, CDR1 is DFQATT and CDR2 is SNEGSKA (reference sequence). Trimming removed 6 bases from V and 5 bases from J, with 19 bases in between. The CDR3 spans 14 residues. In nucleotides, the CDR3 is TGCAGTGCCCCGTTTGCAGGGAAGAGTACTGAAGCTTTCTTT. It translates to CSAPFAGKSTEAFF.

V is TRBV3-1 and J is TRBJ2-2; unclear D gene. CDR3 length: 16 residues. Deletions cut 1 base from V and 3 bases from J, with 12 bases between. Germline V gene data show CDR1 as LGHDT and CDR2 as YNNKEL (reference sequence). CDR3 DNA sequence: TGTGCCAGCAGCCAAGTGCTGGAGAGATACACCGGGGAGCTGTTTTTT. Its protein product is CASSQVLERYTGELFF.

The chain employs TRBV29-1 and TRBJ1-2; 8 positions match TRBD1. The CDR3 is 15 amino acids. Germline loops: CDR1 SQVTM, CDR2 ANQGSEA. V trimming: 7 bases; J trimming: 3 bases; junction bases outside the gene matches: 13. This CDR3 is CSAHRQGLGDYGYTF. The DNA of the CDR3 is TGCAGCGCCCACCGACAGGGGCTGGGGGACTATGGCTACACCTTC.

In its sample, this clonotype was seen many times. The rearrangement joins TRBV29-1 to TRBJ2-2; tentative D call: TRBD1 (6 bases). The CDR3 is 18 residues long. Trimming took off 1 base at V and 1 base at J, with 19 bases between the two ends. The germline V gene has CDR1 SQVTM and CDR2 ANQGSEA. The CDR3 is CSVEVAGARNLNTGELFF. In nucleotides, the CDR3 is TGCAGCGTTGAAGTGGCAGGGGCTCGTAACCTGAACACCGGGGAGCTGTTTTTT.

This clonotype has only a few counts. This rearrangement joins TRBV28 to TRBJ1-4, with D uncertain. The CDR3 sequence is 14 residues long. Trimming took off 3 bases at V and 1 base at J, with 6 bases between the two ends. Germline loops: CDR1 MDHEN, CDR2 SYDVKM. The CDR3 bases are TGTGCCAGCAGTTTTATGGAAACTAATGAAAAACTGTTTTTT. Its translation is CASSFMETNEKLFF.

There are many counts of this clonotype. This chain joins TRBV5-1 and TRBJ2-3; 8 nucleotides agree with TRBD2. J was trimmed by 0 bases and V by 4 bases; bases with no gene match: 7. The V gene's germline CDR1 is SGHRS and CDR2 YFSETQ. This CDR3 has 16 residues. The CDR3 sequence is CASSPIAGPSTDTQYF. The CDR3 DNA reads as TGCGCCAGCAGCCCCATAGCGGGACCCAGCACAGATACGCAGTATTTT.

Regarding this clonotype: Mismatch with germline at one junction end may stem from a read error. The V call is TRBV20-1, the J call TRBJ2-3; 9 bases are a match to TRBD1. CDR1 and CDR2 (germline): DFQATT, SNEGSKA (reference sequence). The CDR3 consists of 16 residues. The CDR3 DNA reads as TGCTGTGCTAGGGTGTCCCGGGACAGGGAAACAGATACGCAGTATTTT. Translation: CCARVSRDRETDTQYF.

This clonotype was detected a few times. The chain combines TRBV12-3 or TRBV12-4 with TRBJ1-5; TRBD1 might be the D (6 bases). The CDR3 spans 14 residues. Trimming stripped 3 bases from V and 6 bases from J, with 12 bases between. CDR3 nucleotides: TGTGCCAGCAGTTTCGTCAGGGGTAGTCAGCCCCAGCATTTT. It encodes CASSFVRGSQPQHF.

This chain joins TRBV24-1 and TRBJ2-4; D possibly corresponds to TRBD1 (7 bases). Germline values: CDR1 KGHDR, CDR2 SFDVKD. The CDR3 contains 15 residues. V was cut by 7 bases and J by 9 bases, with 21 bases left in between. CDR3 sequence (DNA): TGTGCCACCAGGTGCGGGACAGAAGTTTGGGGCATTCAGTACTTC. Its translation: CATRCGTEVWGIQYF.

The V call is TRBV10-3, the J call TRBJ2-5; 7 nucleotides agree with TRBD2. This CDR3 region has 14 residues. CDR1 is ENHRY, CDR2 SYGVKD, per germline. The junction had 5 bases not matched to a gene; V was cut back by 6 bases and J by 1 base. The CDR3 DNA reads TGTGCCATCAGCTCTTCTAGCGGCCAAGAGACCCAGTACTTC. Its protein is CAISSSSGQETQYF.

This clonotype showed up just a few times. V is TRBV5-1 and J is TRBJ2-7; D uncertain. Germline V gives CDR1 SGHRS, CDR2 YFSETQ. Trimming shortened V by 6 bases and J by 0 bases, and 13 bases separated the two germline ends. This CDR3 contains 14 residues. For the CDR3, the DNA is TGCGCCAGCAAAGATCCCGGCAACTCCTACGAGCAGTACTTC. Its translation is CASKDPGNSYEQYF.

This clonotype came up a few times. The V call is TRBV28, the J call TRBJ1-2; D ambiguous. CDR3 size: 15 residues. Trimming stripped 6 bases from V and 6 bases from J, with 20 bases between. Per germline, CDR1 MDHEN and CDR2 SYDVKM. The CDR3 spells CASSSLGAGSNGYTF. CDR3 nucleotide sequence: TGTGCCAGCAGCAGCCTCGGCGCGGGTTCGAATGGCTACACCTTC.